This T cell receptor (beta chain) was identified during a study of T-cell memory formation after mild COVID-19. Constant-segment primers and 5'RACE yielded cDNA libraries for TCR alpha and TCR beta, each carrying sample barcodes and UMIs. TCRdb itself ran the 5' RACE reads through MiXCR, one entry per CDR3 protein. The sample records 350,000 to 500,000 distinct CDR3 sequences, about 22% being singletons. This CDR3 is built from 15 residues. Deletions cut 6 bases from V and 1 base from J, with 13 bases between. CDR1 SNHLY and CDR2 FYNNEI come from the germline V gene. Sample: PBMCs or a T cell subset sorted from them (not recorded which). The source of this sequence is an adult woman who had mild COVID-19 (a few samples of this study predate the infection). Cell type and time point are not known. This sequence joins TRBV2 and TRBJ1-5, with a tentative D call TRBD1 (6 bases). As DNA, the CDR3 is TGTGCCAGCAGCGTTCAGGGGCTCAGCAATCAGCCCCAGCATTTT. Translating gives CASSVQGLSNQPQHF.